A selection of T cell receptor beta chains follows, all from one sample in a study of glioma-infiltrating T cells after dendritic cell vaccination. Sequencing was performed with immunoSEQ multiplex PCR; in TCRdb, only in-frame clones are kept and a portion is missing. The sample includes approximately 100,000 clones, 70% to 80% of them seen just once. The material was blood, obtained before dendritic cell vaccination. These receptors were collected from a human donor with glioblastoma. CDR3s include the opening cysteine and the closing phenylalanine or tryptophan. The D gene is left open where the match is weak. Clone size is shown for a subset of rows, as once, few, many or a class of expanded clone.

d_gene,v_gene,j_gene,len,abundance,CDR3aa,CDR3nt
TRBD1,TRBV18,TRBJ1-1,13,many,CASSPLPTGDAFF,TGTGCCAGCTCACCATTACCGACAGGGGACGCTTTCTTT
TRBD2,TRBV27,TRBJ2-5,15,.,CASRGAAAGEETQYF,TGTGCCAGCAGAGGAGCAGCAGCGGGAGAGGAGACCCAGTACTTC
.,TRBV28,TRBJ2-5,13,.,CASRNRAQETQYF,TGTGCCAGCAGAAACAGGGCACAAGAGACCCAGTACTTC
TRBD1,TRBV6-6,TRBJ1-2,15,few,CASSYSFSQGARYTF,TGTGCCAGCAGTTACTCCTTCTCCCAGGGGGCTCGCTACACCTTC
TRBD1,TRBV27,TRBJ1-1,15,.,CASRLQGGADTEAFF,TGTGCCAGCAGGCTACAAGGGGGCGCAGACACTGAAGCTTTCTTT
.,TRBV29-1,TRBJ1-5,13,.,CSVVVGVNQPQHF,TGCAGCGTTGTTGTAGGGGTCAATCAGCCCCAGCATTTT
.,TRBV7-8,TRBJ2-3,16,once,CASSLSVWFRADTQYF,TGTGCCAGCAGCTTATCTGTCTGGTTTCGGGCAGATACGCAGTATTTT
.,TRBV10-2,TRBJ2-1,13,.,CASSLTDYNEQFF,TGCGCCAGCAGCTTGACAGACTACAATGAGCAGTTCTTC
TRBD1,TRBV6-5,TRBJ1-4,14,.,CASRSAGGSLKLFF,TGTGCCAGCAGATCGGCAGGGGGTAGTCTCAAACTGTTTTTT
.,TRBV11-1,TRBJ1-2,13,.,CASSVDRNYGYTF,TGTGCCAGCAGCGTAGACAGGAACTATGGCTACACCTTC
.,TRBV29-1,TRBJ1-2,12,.,CSVVAGVYGYTF,TGCAGCGTTGTGGCAGGGGTCTATGGCTACACCTTC
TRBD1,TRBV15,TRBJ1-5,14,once,CATSRDRVPQPQHF,TGTGCCACCAGCAGGGACAGGGTTCCGCAGCCCCAGCATTTT
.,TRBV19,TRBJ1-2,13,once,CASTSTGYYGYTF,TGTGCCAGTACCTCGACAGGTTACTATGGCTACACCTTC
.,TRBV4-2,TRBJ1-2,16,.,CASSQEGLGVNYGYTF,TGTGCCAGCAGCCAAGAAGGACTTGGGGTTAACTATGGCTACACCTTC
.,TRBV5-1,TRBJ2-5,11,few,CASRVQETQYF,TGCGCCAGCCGGGTCCAAGAGACCCAGTACTTC
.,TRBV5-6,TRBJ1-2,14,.,CASSLLSYSGYYTF,TGTGCCAGCAGCTTATTATCATACTCAGGTTACTACACCTTC
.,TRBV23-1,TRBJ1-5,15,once,CASSQSLRFLQPQHF,TGCGCCAGCAGTCAATCCCTTCGTTTTCTTCAGCCCCAGCATTTT
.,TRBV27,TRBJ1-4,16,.,CASSLMRRTTNEKLFF,TGTGCCAGCAGTTTAATGCGGCGAACAACTAATGAAAAACTGTTTTTT
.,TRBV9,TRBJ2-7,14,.,CASSVSLTSGEQYF,TGTGCCAGCAGCGTTTCTCTTACCTCGGGCGAGCAGTACTTC
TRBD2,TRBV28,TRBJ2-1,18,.,CASSSPDFTSGRRNEQFF,TGTGCCAGCAGTTCACCCGATTTCACTAGCGGGAGACGGAATGAGCAGTTCTTC
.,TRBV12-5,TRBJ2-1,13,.,CASGLATIQEQFF,TGTGCTAGTGGTTTGGCGACTATTCAAGAGCAGTTCTTC
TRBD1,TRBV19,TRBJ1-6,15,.,CASRGQVLPNSPLHF,TGTGCCAGCCGGGGACAGGTACTACCAAATTCACCCCTCCACTTT
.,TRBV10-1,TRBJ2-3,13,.,CASRKSAKDTQYF,TGCGCCAGCCGCAAGTCCGCGAAGGATACGCAGTATTTT
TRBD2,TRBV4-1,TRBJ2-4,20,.,CASSQDRGLAGAEAKNIQYF,TGCGCCAGCAGCCAAGATAGGGGACTAGCGGGAGCGGAAGCCAAAAACATTCAGTACTTC
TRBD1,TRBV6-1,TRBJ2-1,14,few,CASSLDRGRREQFF,TGTGCCAGCAGTCTGGACAGGGGGAGGCGGGAGCAGTTCTTC
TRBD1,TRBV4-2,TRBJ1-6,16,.,CASSQPTGQVNSPLHF,TGTGCCAGCAGCCAGCCAACTGGACAGGTTAATTCACCCCTCCACTTT
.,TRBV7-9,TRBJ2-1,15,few,CASSSQALSYNEQFF,TGTGCCAGCAGCTCCCAAGCCCTCTCCTACAATGAGCAGTTCTTC
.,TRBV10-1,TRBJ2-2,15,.,CASSEGALNTGELFF,TGCGCCAGCAGTGAGGGGGCACTTAACACCGGGGAGCTGTTTTTT
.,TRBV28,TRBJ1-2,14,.,CASSQQAYNYGYTF,TGTGCCAGCAGTCAACAGGCTTACAACTATGGCTACACCTTC
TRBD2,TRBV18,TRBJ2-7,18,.,CASSQILAGGRETYEQYF,TGTGCCAGCTCACAAATACTAGCGGGAGGGCGGGAGACCTACGAGCAGTACTTC
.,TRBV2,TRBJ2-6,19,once,CASSEKGGGRSDGANVLTF,TGTGCCAGCAGTGAAAAGGGGGGGGGACGTTCGGATGGGGCCAACGTCCTGACTTTC
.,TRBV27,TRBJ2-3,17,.,CASSLSGGGHSTDTQYF,TGTGCCAGCAGTTTATCAGGGGGGGGACACAGCACAGATACGCAGTATTTT
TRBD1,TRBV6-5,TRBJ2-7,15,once,CASSPTGTGDYEQYF,TGTGCCAGCAGTCCCACCGGGACAGGGGACTACGAGCAGTACTTC
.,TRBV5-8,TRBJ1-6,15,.,CASSLEGGSNSPLHF,TGCGCCAGCAGCTTGGAAGGCGGATCTAATTCACCCCTCCACTTT
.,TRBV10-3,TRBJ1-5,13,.,CAITDKINQPQHF,TGTGCCATCACGGACAAAATAAATCAGCCCCAGCATTTT
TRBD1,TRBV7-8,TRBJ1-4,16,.,CASSLAVWDRGEKLFF,TGTGCCAGCAGCTTAGCGGTGTGGGACAGGGGTGAAAAACTGTTTTTT
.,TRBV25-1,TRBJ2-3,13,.,CASSRGNADTQYF,TGTGCCAGCAGTCGGGGGAATGCAGATACGCAGTATTTT
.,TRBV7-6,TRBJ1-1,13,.,CASSLDGGTEAFF,TGTGCCAGCAGCTTAGACGGGGGGACTGAAGCTTTCTTT
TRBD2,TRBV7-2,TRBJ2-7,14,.,CASSRRLADYEQYF,TGTGCCAGCAGCCGAAGACTAGCGGACTACGAGCAGTACTTC
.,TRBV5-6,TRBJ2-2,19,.,CASSHRRRGSRIDTGELFF,TGTGCCAGCAGCCACCGCAGGAGGGGATCGAGGATTGACACCGGGGAGCTGTTTTTT
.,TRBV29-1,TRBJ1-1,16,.,CSVTQLEHRVQSEAFF,TGCAGCGTAACGCAATTAGAACACAGGGTGCAGAGTGAAGCTTTCTTT
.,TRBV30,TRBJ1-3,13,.,CAWSQAAGNTIYF,TGTGCCTGGAGTCAGGCAGCTGGAAACACCATATATTTT
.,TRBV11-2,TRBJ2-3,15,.,CASSLERGSTDTQYF,TGTGCCAGCAGCTTAGAACGGGGGAGCACAGATACGCAGTATTTT
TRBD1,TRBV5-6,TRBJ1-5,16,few,CASSGGQDDPDQPQHF,TGTGCCAGCAGCGGCGGACAGGACGACCCTGATCAGCCCCAGCATTTT
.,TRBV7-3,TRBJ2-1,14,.,CASSLRAGSGEQFF,TGTGCCAGCAGCTTACGGGCGGGCTCGGGGGAGCAGTTCTTC
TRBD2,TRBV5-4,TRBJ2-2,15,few,CASSYLAGAGGELFF,TGTGCCAGCAGCTACCTAGCGGGAGCAGGCGGGGAGCTGTTTTTT
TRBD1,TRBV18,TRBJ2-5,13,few,CASSTTGEETQYF,TGTGCCAGCTCTACCACAGGGGAAGAGACCCAGTACTTC
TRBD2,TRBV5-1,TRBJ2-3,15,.,CASSQGLAGLDTQYF,TGCGCCAGCAGCCAGGGACTAGCGGGCTTAGATACGCAGTATTTT
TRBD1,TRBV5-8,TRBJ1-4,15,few,CASSPWTGSNEKLFF,TGTGCCAGCAGCCCCTGGACAGGGTCTAATGAAAAACTGTTTTTT
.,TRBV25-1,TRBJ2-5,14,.,CASSEMVSQETQYF,TGTGCCAGCAGTGAGATGGTCAGCCAAGAGACCCAGTACTTC
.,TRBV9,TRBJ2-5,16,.,CASSVLWDSLAETQYF,TGTGCCAGCAGCGTATTATGGGACTCCCTTGCGGAGACCCAGTACTTC
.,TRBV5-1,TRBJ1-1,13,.,CASSLVEQGEAFF,TGCGCCAGCAGCTTGGTGGAACAGGGAGAAGCTTTCTTT
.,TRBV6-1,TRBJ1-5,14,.,CASSATTGTQPQHF,TGTGCCAGCAGTGCTACAACAGGGACCCAGCCCCAGCATTTT